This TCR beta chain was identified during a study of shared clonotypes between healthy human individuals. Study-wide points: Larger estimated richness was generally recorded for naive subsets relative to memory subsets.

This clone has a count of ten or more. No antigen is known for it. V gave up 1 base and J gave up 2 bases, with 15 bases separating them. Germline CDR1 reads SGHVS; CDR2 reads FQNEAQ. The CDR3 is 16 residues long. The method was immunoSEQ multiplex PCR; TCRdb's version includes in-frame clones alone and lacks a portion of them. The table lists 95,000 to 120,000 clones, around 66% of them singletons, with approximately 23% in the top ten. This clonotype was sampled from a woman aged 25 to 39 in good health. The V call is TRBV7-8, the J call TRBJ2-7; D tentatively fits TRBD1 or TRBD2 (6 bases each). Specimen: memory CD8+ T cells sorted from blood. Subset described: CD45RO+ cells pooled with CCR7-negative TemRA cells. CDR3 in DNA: TGTGCCAGCAGCTTAGTGGGGGGCAGGGGCACCTACGAGCAGTACTTC. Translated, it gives CASSLVGGRGTYEQYF.